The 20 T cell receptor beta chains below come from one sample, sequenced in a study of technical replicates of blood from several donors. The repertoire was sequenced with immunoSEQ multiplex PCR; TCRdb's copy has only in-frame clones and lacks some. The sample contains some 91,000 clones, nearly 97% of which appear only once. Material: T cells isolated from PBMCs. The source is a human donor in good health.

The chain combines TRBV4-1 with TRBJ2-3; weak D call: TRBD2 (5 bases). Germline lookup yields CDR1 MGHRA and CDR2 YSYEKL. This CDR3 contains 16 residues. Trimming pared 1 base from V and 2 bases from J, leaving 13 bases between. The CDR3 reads CASSQGPGFATDTQYF. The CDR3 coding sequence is TGCGCCAGCAGCCAAGGACCGGGGTTTGCCACAGATACGCAGTATTTT.

CDR3 protein: CASSSPGGSKETQYF. The DNA of the CDR3 is TGTGCCAGCAGCTCCCCGGGGGGCTCAAAAGAGACCCAGTACTTC. V and J are TRBV7-8 and TRBJ2-5, with TRBD2 as a possible D gene (7 bases). The CDR3 is 15 residues long. Trimming pared 4 bases from V and 3 bases from J, leaving 15 bases between. Germline V lookup: CDR1 SGHVS, CDR2 FQNEAQ.

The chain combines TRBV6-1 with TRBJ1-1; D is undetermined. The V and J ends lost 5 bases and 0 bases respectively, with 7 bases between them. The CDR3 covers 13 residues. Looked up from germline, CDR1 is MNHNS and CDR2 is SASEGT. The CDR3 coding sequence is TGTGCCAGCAGTCCTCACATGAACACTGAAGCTTTCTTT. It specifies CASSPHMNTEAFF.

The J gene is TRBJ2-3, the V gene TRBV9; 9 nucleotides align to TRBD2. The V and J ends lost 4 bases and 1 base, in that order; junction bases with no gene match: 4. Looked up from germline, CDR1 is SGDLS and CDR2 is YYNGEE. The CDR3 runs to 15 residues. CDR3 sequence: CASSLRTSGTDTQYF. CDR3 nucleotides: TGTGCCAGCAGCTTACGGACTAGCGGCACAGATACGCAGTATTTT.

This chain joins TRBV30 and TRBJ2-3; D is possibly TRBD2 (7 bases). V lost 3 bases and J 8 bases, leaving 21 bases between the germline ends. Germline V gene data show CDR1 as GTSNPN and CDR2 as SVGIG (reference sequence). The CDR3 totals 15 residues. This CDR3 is CAWSGWAGEGVTQYF. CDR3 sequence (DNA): TGTGCCTGGAGCGGCTGGGCCGGGGAGGGGGTTACGCAGTATTTT.

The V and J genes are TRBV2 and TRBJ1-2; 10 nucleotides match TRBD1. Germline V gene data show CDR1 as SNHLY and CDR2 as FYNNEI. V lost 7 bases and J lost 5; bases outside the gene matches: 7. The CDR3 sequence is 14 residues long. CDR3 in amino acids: CASTEPGQGYGYTF. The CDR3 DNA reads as TGTGCCAGCACCGAACCGGGACAGGGGTATGGCTACACCTTC.

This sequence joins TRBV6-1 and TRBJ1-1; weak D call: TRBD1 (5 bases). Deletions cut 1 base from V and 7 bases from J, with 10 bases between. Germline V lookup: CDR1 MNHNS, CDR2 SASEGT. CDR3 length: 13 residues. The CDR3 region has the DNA TGTGCCAGCAGTGAAGACAGGTATGGTGAAGCTTTCTTT. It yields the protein CASSEDRYGEAFF.

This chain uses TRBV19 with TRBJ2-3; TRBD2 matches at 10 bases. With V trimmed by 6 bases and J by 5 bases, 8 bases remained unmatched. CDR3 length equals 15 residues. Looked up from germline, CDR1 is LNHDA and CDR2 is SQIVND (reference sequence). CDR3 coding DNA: TGTGCCAGTAGCGAAGCGGGAGGGCCCCGAGATACGCAGTATTTT. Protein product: CASSEAGGPRDTQYF.

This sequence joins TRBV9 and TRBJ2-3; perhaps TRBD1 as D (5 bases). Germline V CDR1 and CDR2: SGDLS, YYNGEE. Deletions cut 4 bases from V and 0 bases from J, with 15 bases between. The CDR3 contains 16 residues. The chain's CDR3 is CASSIRGPPSTDTQYF. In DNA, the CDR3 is TGTGCCAGCAGCATTAGGGGCCCCCCTAGCACAGATACGCAGTATTTT. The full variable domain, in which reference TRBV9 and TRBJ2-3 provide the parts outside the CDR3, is DSGVTQTPKHLITATGQRVTLRCSPRSGDLSVYWYQQSLDQGLQFLIQYYNGEERAKGNILERFSAQQFPDLHSELNLSSLELGDSALYFCASSIRGPPSTDTQYFGPGTRLTVL.

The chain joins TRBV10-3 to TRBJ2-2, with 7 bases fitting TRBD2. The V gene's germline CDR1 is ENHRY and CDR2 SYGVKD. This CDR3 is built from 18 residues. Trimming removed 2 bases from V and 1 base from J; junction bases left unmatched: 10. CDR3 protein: CAISENPVWTRNTGELFF. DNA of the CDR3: TGTGCCATCAGTGAGAACCCCGTTTGGACTAGGAACACCGGGGAGCTGTTTTTT.

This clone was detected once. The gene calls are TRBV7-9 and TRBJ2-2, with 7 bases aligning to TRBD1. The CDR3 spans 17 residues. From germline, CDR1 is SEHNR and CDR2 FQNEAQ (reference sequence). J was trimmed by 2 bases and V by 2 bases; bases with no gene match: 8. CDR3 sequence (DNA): TGTGCCAGCAGCTTATTCCCCGGGACAGATAACACCGGGGAGCTGTTTTTT. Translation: CASSLFPGTDNTGELFF.

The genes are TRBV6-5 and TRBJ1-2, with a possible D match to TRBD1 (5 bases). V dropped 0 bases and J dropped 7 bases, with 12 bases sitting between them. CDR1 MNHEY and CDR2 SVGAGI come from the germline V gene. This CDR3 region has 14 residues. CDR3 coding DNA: TGTGCCAGCAGTTACTCCGGGACTTCGACTGGCTACACCTTC. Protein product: CASSYSGTSTGYTF.

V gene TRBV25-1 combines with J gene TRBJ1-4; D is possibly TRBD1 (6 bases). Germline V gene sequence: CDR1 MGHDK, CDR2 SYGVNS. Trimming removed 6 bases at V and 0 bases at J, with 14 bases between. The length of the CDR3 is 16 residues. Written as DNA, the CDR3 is TGTGCCAGCAGAAATTACCGACAGGCAACTAATGAAAAACTGTTTTTT. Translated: CASRNYRQATNEKLFF.

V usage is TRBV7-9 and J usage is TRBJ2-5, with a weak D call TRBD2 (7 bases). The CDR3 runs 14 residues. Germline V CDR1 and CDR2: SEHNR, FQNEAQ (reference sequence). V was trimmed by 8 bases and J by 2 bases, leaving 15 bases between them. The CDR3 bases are TGTGCCAGCGGCGGGGGCAGGGGACAAGAGACCCAGTACTTC. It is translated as CASGGGRGQETQYF.

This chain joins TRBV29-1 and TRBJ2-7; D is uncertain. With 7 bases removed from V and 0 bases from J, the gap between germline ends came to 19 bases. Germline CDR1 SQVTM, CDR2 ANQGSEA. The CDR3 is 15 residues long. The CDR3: CSALTSILSSYEQYF. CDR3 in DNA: TGCAGCGCCCTTACCTCCATACTATCCTCCTACGAGCAGTACTTC.

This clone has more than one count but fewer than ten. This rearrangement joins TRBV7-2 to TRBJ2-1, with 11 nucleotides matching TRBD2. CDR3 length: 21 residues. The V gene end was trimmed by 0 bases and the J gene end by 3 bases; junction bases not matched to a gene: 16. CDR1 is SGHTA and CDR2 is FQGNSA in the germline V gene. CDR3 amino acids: CASSLAPVAGGRWVNYNEQFF. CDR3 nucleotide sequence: TGTGCCAGCAGCTTAGCCCCTGTAGCGGGAGGGCGCTGGGTCAACTACAATGAGCAGTTCTTC. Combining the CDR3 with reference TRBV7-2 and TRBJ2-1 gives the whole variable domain GAGVSQSPSNKVTEKGKDVELRCDPISGHTALYWYRQSLGQGLEFLIYFQGNSAPDKSGLPSDRFSAERTGGSVSTLTIQRTQQEDSAVYLCASSLAPVAGGRWVNYNEQFFGPGTRLTVL.

Written as DNA, the CDR3 is TGTGCCAGCAGCTTGGGACAGGGTCAACGGGATACGCAGTATTTT. Its translation: CASSLGQGQRDTQYF. The genes are TRBV7-9 and TRBJ2-3; 9 bases match TRBD1. The V segment lost 3 bases and the J segment 6 bases; nucleotides outside the gene matches: 7. This CDR3 has 15 residues. Looked up from germline, CDR1 is SEHNR and CDR2 is FQNEAQ (reference sequence). The full variable domain, completed using reference TRBV7-9 and TRBJ2-3, is DTGVSQNPRHKITKRGQNVTFRCDPISEHNRLYWYRQTLGQGPEFLTYFQNEAQLEKSRLLSDRFSAERPKGSFSTLEIQRTEQGDSAMYLCASSLGQGQRDTQYFGPGTRLTVL.

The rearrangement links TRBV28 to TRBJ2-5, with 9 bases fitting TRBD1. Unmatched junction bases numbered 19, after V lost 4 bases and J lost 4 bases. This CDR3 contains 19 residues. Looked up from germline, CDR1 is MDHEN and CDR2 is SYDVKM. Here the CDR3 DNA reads TGTGCCAGCAGTTCTACAGGGGGCGTATGGGAGGGCGGTGTAGAGACCCAGTACTTC. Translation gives CASSSTGGVWEGGVETQYF. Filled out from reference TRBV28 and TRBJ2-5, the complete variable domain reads DVKVTQSSRYLVKRTGEKVFLECVQDMDHENMFWYRQDPGLGLRLIYFSYDVKMKEKGDIPEGYSVSREKKERFSLILESASTNQTSMYLCASSSTGGVWEGGVETQYFGPGTRLLVL.

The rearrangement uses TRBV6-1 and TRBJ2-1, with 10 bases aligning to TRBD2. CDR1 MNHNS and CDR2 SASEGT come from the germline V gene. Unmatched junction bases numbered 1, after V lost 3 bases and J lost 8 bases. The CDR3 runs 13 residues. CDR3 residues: CASSELAGDEQFF. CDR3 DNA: TGTGCCAGCAGTGAGCTAGCGGGGGATGAGCAGTTCTTC.

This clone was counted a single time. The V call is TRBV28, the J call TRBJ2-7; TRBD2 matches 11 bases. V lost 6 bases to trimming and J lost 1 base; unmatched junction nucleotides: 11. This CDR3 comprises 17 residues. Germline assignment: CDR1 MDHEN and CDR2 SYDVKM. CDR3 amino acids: CASSPPGLADSSYEQYF. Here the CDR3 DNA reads TGTGCCAGCAGCCCCCCGGGACTAGCGGATTCATCCTACGAGCAGTACTTC.